The T cell receptor (beta chain) described here comes from a study of blood T cell repertoires in COVID-19. Study summary: Samples taken during acute and convalescent COVID-19 were collected in the United States, Italy and Spain. T cells, B-cell-depleted T cells, or PBMCs supplied cDNA or gDNA.

In germline, CDR1 is MDHEN, CDR2 SYDVKM. Trimming cost V 0 bases and J 6 bases, with 16 bases left between them. The CDR3 contains 16 residues. Here immunoSEQ multiplex PCR was the method, and the copy in TCRdb shows in-frame clones only, minus some. This sample carries around 140,000 clones, roughly 79% of them seen once, and the ten largest clones take more than 6.5%. The source material was peripheral blood. The chain links TRBV28 to TRBJ2-3, with a possible D match to TRBD1 (6 bases). This clonotype was obtained from a human donor in a cohort sampled during active COVID-19. The CDR3 protein is CASSLWQGGSNDTQYF. The CDR3 bases are TGTGCCAGCAGTTTATGGCAAGGGGGTAGTAACGATACGCAGTATTTT.